This TCR beta chain is from a study of beta chain features in type 1 diabetes. Every sorted population was more than 95% pure. Overall study results and limits: PCR might show a preference for shorter templates, equally across patients and controls. Sequencing used cDNA, and cells with high TCR expression could therefore be over-represented. Shorter TCRB CDR3s, moderately but significantly so, were found in Type 1 diabetes patients in all four CD4+ subsets.

cDNA synthesis used the whole RNA isolate, giving expressed TCRB sequences. Here immunoSEQ multiplex PCR was the method, and the copy in TCRdb shows in-frame clones only, minus some. Of 150,000 to 170,000 clones in the sample, 10% are singletons; the top ten hold 0.45% to 0.6%. The sample holds a few counts of this clone. Its specificity is unknown. This receptor was obtained from a man in his thirties or forties with type 1 diabetes. Sequencing input: central memory CD4+ T cells from blood.

For the CDR3, the DNA is TGTGCCAGCAGTTTACCGGGTGTCGGGGAGCTGTTTTTT. Its protein product is CASSLPGVGELFF. The chain is built from TRBV28 and TRBJ2-2; D ambiguous. The CDR3 length is 13 residues. CDR1 is MDHEN, CDR2 SYDVKM, per germline. The V and J ends lost 2 bases and 7 bases respectively, with 8 bases between them.